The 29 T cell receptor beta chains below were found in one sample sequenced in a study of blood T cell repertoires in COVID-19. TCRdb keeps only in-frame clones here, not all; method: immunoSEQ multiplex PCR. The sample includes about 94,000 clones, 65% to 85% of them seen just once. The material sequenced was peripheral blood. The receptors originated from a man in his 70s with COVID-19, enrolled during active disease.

The CDR3 sequence is CAIGLARGTDTQYF. The DNA for the CDR3 is TGTGCCATCGGACTAGCGAGGGGCACAGATACGCAGTATTTT. This chain links TRBV10-3 with TRBJ2-3, with 9 bases identical to TRBD2. The CDR3 runs to 14 residues. J was trimmed by 1 base and V by 8 bases; bases with no gene match: 4. Germline V gene data show CDR1 as ENHRY and CDR2 as SYGVKD.

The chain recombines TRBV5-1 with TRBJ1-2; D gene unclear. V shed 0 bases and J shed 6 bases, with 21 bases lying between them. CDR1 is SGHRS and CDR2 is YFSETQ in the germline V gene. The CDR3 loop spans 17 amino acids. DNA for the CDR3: TGCGCCAGCAGCTTGGGGGCTTATCGGTTATCCCCTCATGGCTACACCTTC. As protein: CASSLGAYRLSPHGYTF.

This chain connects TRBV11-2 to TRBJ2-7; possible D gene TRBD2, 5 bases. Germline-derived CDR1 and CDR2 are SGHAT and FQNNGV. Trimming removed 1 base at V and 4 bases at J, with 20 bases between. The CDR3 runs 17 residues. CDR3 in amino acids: CASSLGVASSSSYEQYF. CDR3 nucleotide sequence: TGTGCCAGCAGCTTAGGTGTGGCTAGCTCCTCATCTTACGAGCAGTACTTC.

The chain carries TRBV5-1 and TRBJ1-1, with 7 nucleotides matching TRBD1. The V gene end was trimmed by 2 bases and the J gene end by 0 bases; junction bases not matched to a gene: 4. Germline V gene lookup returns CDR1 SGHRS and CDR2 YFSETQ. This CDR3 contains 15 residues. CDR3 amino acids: CASSLTGEMNTEAFF. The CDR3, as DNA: TGCGCCAGCAGCTTAACAGGGGAAATGAACACTGAAGCTTTCTTT.

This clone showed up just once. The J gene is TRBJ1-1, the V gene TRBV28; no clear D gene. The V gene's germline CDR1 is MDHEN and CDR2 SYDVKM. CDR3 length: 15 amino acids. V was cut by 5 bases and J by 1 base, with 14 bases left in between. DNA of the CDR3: TGTGCCAGCAGTCCGGCAGGAGGGCCGAACACTGAAGCTTTCTTT. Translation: CASSPAGGPNTEAFF.

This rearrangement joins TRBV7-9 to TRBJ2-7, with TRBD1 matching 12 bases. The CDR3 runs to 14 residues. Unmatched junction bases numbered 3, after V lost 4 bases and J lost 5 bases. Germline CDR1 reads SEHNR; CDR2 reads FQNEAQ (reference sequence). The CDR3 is CASSYRDRGHEQYF. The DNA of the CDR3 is TGTGCCAGCAGCTATCGGGACAGGGGGCACGAGCAGTACTTC. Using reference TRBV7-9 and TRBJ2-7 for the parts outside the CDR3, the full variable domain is DTGVSQNPRHKITKRGQNVTFRCDPISEHNRLYWYRQTLGQGPEFLTYFQNEAQLEKSRLLSDRFSAERPKGSFSTLEIQRTEQGDSAMYLCASSYRDRGHEQYFGPGTRLTVT.

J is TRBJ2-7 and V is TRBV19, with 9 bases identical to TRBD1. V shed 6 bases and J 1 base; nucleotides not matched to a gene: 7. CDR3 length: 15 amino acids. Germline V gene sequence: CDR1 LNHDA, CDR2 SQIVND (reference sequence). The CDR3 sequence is CASRRWTGASYEQYF. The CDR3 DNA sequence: TGTGCCAGTAGGAGATGGACAGGGGCTTCCTACGAGCAGTACTTC.

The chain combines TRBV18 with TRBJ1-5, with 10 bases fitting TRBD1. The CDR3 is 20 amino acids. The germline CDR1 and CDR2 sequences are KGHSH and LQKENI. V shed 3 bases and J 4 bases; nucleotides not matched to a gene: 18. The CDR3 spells CASSPKPSDRGFMGNQPQHF. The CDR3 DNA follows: TGTGCCAGCTCACCGAAACCCTCGGACAGGGGGTTTATGGGGAATCAGCCCCAGCATTTT. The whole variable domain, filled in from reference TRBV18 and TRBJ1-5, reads NAGVMQNPRHLVRRRGQEARLRCSPMKGHSHVYWYRQLPEEGLKFMVYLQKENIIDESGMPKERFSAEFPKEGPSILRIQQVVRGDSAAYFCASSPKPSDRGFMGNQPQHFGDGTRLSIL.

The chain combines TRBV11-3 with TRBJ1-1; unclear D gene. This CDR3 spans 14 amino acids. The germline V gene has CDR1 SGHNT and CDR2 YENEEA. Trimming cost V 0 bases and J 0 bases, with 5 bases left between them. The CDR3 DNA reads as TGTGCCAGCAGCTTAGACAGGATGAACACTGAAGCTTTCTTT. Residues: CASSLDRMNTEAFF.

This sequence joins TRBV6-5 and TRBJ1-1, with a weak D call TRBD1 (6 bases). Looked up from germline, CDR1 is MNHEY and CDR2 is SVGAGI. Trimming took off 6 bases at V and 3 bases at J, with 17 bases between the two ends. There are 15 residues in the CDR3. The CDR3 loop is CASRPLGGAHTEAFF. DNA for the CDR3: TGTGCCAGCAGGCCTCTAGGGGGGGCACACACTGAAGCTTTCTTT.

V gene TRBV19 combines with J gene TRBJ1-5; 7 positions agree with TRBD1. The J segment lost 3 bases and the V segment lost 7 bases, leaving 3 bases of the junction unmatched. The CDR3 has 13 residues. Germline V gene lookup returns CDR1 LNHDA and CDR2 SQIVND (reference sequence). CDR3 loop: CASTGQANQPQHF. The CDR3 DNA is TGTGCCAGTACCGGACAGGCCAATCAGCCCCAGCATTTT.

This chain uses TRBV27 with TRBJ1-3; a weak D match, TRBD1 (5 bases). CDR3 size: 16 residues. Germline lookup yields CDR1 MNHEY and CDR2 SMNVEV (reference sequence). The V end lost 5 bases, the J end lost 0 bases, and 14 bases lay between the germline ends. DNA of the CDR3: TGTGCCAGCAGTCCCTATCCAGGGCCCTCTGGAAACACCATATATTTT. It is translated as CASSPYPGPSGNTIYF.

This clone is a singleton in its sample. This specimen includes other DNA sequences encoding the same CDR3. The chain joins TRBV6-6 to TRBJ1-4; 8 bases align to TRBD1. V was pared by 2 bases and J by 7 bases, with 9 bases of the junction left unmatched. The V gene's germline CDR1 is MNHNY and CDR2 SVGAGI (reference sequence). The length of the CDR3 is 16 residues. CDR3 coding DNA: TGTGCCAGCAGTTACACAGGGACAGGAGAGGGTGAAAAACTGTTTTTT. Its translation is CASSYTGTGEGEKLFF.

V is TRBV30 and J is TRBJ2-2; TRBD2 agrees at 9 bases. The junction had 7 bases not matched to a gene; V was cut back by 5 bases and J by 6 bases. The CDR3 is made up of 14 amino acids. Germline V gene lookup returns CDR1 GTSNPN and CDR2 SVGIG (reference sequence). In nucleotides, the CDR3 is TGTGCCTGGCAACAGGGACTAGCCGCCGGGGAGCTGTTTTTT. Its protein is CAWQQGLAAGELFF.

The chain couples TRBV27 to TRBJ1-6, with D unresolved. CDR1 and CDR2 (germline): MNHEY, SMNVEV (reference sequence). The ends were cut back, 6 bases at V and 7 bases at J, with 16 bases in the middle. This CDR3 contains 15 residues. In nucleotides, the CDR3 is TGTGCCAGCAGACCAAACGAGGGTGGGAATTCACCCCTCCACTTT. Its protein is CASRPNEGGNSPLHF.

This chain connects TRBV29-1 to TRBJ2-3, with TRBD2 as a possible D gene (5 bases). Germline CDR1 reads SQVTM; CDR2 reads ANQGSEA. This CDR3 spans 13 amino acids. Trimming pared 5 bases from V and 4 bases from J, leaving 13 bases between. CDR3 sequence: CSVLSNGADTQYF. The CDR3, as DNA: TGCAGCGTTCTTTCGAACGGGGCAGATACGCAGTATTTT.

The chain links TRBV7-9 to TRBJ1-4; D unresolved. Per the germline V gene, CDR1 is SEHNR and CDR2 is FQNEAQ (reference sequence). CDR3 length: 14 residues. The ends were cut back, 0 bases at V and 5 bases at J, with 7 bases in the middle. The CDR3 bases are TGTGCCAGCAGCTTAGCGGGAGGGAATGAAAAACTGTTTTTT. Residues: CASSLAGGNEKLFF.

CDR3 in amino acids: CASSLQDIYTEAFF. The CDR3 region has the DNA TGTGCCAGCAGCTTACAGGATATTTACACTGAAGCTTTCTTT. The gene calls are TRBV11-2 and TRBJ1-1; D remains unclear. Germline V gene lookup returns CDR1 SGHAT and CDR2 FQNNGV. The CDR3 runs to 14 residues. V lost 2 bases, J lost 3 bases, and 10 bases lay in between. Supplemented by reference TRBV11-2 and TRBJ1-1, the full variable domain reads EAGVAQSPRYKIIEKRQSVAFWCNPISGHATLYWYQQILGQGPKLLIQFQNNGVVDDSQLPKDRFSAERLKGVDSTLKIQPAKLEDSAVYLCASSLQDIYTEAFFGQGTRLTVV.

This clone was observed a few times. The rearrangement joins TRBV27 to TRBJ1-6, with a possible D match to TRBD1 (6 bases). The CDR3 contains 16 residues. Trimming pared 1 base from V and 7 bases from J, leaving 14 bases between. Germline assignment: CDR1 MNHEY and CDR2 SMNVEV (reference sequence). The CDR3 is CASSLYGWDKNSPLHF. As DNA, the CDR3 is TGTGCCAGCAGTTTATATGGCTGGGACAAGAATTCACCCCTCCACTTT.

The CDR3 loop is CSASRSGRVNEQFF. The CDR3 DNA is TGCAGTGCTAGTCGTAGCGGGAGAGTCAATGAGCAGTTCTTC. The chain is built from TRBV20-1 and TRBJ2-1; 9 bases align to TRBD2. Trimming took 3 bases from V and 6 from J; bases not matched to a gene: 6. CDR1 is DFQATT, CDR2 SNEGSKA, per germline (reference sequence). The CDR3 is 14 amino acids.

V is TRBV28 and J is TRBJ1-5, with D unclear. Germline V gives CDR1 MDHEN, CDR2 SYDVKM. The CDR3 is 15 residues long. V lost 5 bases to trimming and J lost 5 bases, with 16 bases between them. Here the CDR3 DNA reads TGTGCCAGCAGTACCCTCCGGAGTACCGATCAGCCCCAGCATTTT. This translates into CASSTLRSTDQPQHF.

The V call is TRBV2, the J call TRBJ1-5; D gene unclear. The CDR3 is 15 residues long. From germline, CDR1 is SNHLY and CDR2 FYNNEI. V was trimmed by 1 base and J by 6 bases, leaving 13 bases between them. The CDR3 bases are TGTGCCAGCAGTGAAGACCCCCGGGTTGGTCAGCCCCAGCATTTT. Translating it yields CASSEDPRVGQPQHF.

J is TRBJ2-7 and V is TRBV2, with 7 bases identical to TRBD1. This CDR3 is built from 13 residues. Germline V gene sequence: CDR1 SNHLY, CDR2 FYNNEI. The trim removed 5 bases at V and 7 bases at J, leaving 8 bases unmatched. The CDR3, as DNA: TGTGCCAGCAGTCGGGACAGTAACTCGGAGCAGTACTTC. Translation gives CASSRDSNSEQYF.

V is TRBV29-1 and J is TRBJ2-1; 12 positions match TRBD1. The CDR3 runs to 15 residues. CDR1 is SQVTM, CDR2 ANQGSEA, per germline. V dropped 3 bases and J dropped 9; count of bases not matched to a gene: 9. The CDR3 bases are TGCAGCGTTGATTCGCGGGACAGGGGGCTTGCTGAGCAGTTCTTC. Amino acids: CSVDSRDRGLAEQFF.

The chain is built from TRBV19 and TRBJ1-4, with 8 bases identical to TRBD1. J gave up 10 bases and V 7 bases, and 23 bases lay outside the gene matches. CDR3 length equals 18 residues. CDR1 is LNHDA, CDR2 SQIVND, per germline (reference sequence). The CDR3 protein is CASTTLRTGKGEFGKLFF. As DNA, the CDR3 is TGTGCCAGTACTACTCTTCGGACAGGGAAGGGTGAATTTGGAAAACTGTTTTTT.

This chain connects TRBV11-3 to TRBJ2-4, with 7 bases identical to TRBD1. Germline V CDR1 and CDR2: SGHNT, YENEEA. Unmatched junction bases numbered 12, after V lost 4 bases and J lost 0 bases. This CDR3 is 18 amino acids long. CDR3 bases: TGTGCCAGCAGCTACCAACCCGACAGGGTCCCAGCCAAAAACATTCAGTACTTC. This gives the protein CASSYQPDRVPAKNIQYF.

The CDR3 DNA is TGCGCCAGCAGCTTGGGTTCGGCAGGGTCCTACGAGCAGTACTTC. Its protein product is CASSLGSAGSYEQYF. The chain has TRBV5-1 and TRBJ2-7; D might be TRBD1 (5 bases). Germline V gene data show CDR1 as SGHRS and CDR2 as YFSETQ. V lost 0 bases to trimming and J lost 1 base, with 11 bases between them. This CDR3 region has 15 residues.

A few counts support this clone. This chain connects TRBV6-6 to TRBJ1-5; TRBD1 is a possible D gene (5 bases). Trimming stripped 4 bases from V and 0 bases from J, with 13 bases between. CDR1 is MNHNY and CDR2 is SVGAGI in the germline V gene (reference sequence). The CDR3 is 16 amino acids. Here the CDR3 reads CASSSRQSPSNQPQHF. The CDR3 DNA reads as TGTGCCAGCAGTTCACGACAGAGCCCTAGCAATCAGCCCCAGCATTTT.

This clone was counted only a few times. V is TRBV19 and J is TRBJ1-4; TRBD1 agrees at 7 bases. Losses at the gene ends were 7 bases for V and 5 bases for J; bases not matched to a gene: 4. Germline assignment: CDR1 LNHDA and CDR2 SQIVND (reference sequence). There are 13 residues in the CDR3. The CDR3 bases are TGTGCCAGTAAGTGGGGACAGAATGAAAAACTGTTTTTT. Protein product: CASKWGQNEKLFF.